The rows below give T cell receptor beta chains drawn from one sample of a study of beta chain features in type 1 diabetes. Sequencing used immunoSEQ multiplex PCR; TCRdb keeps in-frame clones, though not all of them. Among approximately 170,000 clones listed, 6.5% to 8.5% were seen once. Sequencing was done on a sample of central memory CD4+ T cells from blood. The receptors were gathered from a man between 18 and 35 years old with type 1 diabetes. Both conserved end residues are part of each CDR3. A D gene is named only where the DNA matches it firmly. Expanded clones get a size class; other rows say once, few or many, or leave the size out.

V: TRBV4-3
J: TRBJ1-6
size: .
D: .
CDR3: CASSQQGNSPLHF
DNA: TGCGCCAGCAGCCAGCAGGGGAATTCACCCCTCCACTTT

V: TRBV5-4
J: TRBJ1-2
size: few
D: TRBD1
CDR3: CASSRDRNYGYTF
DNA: TGTGCCAGCAGTAGGGACAGGAACTATGGCTACACCTTC

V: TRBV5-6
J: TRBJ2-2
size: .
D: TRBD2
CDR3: CASREAGSPPTGELFF
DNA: TGTGCCAGCAGAGAAGCGGGGTCCCCCCCCACCGGGGAGCTGTTTTTT

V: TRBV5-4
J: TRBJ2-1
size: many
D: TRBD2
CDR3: CASSLELAGDEQFF
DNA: TGTGCCAGCAGCTTGGAACTAGCGGGGGATGAGCAGTTCTTC

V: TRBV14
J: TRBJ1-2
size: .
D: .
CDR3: CASSQAVGGANYGYTF
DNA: TGTGCCAGCAGCCAAGCGGTGGGGGGGGCTAACTATGGCTACACCTTC

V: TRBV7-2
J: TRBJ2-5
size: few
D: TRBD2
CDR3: CASSLVASGGETQYF
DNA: TGTGCCAGCAGCTTAGTTGCTAGCGGGGGGGAGACCCAGTACTTC

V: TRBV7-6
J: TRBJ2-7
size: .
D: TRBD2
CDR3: CASSPAGGGSYEQYF
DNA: TGTGCCAGCAGCCCGGCGGGGGGGGGCTCCTACGAGCAGTACTTC

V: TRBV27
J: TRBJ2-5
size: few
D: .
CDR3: CASSPGSSETQYF
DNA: TGTGCCAGCAGTCCCGGTAGCTCGGAGACCCAGTACTTC

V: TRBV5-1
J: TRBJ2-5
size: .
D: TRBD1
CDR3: CASSLTQGEETQYF
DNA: TGCGCCAGCAGCCTGACACAGGGGGAAGAGACCCAGTACTTC

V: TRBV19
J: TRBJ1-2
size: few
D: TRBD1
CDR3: CASRDDSRGQGYGYTF
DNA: TGTGCCAGTCGCGACGACTCACGGGGACAGGGCTATGGCTACACCTTC

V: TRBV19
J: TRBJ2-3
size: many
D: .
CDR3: CASSMGLEGTQYF
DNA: TGTGCCAGTAGTATGGGACTGGAAGGAACGCAGTATTTT

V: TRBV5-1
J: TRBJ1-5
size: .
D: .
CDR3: CASSLGREQPQHF
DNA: TGCGCCAGCAGCTTGGGTCGCGAACAGCCCCAGCATTTT

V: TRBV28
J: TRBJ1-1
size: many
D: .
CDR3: CASSFGNGQAFF
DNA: TGTGCCAGCAGTTTTGGTAACGGTCAAGCTTTCTTT

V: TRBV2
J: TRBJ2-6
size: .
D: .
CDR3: CATFQGAYSGANVLTF
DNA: TGTGCCACCTTTCAAGGGGCCTACTCTGGGGCCAACGTCCTGACTTTC

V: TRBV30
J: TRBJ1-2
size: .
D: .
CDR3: CAWGLDSYGYTF
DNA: TGTGCCTGGGGCCTCGACAGCTATGGCTACACCTTC

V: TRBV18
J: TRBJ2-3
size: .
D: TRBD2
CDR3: CASSPPTSGGLTDTQYF
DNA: TGTGCCAGCTCACCACCGACTAGCGGGGGCCTCACAGATACGCAGTATTTT

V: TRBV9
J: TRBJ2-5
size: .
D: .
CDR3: CASSVDVAGEQYF
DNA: TGTGCCAGCAGCGTAGATGTAGCCGGGGAGCAGTACTTC

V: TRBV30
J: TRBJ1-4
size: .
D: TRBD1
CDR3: CAARGTASEKLFF
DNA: TGTGCCGCGCGCGGGACAGCCAGTGAAAAACTGTTTTTT

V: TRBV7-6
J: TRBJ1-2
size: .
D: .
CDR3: CASSLAGRDYGYTF
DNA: TGTGCCAGCAGCTTAGCGGGCAGGGACTATGGCTACACCTTC

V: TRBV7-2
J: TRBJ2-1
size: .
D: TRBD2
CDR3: CASSERLAGANGLEQFF
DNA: TGTGCCAGCAGCGAACGACTAGCGGGAGCGAACGGGCTTGAGCAGTTCTTC

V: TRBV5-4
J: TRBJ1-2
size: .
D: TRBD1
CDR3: CASSFNRGDYGYTF
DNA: TGTGCCAGCAGCTTTAACAGGGGGGATTATGGCTACACCTTC

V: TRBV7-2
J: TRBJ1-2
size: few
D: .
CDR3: CASSAGVGYGYTF
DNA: TGTGCCAGCAGCGCAGGGGTGGGCTATGGCTACACCTTC

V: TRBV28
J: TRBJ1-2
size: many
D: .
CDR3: CASRGVRYTF
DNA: TGTGCCAGCAGAGGGGTACGCTACACCTTC

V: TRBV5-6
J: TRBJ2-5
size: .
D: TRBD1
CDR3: CASSRLLLRGRGETQYF
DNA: TGTGCCAGCAGCCGCCTCCTTCTCAGGGGGCGAGGTGAGACCCAGTACTTC

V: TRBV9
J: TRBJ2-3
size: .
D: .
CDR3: CASSVDAGTSTDTQYF
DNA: TGTGCCAGCAGCGTGGATGCCGGGACTAGCACAGATACGCAGTATTTT

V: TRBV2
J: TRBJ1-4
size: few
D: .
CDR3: CASSAPPGKLFF
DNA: TGTGCCAGCAGCGCCCCACCGGGAAAACTGTTTTTT

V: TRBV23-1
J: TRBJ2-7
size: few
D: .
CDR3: CASSHALPHEQYF
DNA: TGCGCCAGCAGTCACGCCCTACCGCACGAGCAGTACTTC

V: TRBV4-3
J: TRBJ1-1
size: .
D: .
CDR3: CASSQVQQNTEAFF
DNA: TGCGCCAGCAGCCAAGTACAGCAGAACACTGAAGCTTTCTTT

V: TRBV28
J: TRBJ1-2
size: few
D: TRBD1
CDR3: CASSSSRDRGRLGYTF
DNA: TGTGCCAGCAGTTCGTCTAGGGACAGGGGGCGCCTTGGCTACACCTTC

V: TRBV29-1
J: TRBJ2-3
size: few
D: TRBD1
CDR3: CSVNPGQGAIGDTQYF
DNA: TGCAGCGTTAATCCGGGACAGGGGGCAATTGGAGATACGCAGTATTTT

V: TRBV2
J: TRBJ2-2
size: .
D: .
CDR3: CASNRGGPNTGELFF
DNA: TGTGCCAGCAATCGAGGAGGGCCGAACACCGGGGAGCTGTTTTTT

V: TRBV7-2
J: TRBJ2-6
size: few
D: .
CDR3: CASGLNSGANVLTF
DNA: TGTGCCAGCGGCCTCAATTCTGGGGCCAACGTCCTGACTTTC

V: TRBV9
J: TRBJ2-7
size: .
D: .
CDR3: CASSRGQYYEQYF
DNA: TGTGCCAGCAGCCGAGGACAGTACTACGAGCAGTACTTC

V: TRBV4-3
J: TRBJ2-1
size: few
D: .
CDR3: CASSQEPRRGEQFF
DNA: TGCGCCAGCAGCCAAGAACCTCGTAGGGGTGAGCAGTTCTTC

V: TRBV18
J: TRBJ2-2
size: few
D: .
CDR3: CASSAEGPRPGELFF
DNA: TGTGCCAGCTCAGCGGAGGGGCCACGTCCCGGGGAGCTGTTTTTT

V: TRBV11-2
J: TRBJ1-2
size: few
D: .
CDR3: CASSSSPGHF
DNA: TGTGCCAGCAGCTCGAGTCCGGGTCACTTC

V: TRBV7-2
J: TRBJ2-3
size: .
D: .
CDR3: CASSVNSGLTDTQYF
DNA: TGTGCCAGCAGCGTCAATTCAGGGCTCACAGATACGCAGTATTTT

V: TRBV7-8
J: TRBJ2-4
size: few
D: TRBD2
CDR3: CASSLGTRLNIQYF
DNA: TGTGCCAGCAGCTTAGGGACTAGATTAAACATTCAGTACTTC

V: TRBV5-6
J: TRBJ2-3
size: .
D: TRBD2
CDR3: CASRNAGGYTDTQYF
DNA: TGTGCCAGCAGGAACGCGGGGGGGTACACAGATACGCAGTATTTT

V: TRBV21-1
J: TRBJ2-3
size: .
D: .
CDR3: CASRKSPPRGQTDTQYF
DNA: TGTGCCAGCAGAAAATCTCCCCCCAGGGGGCAAACAGATACGCAGTATTTT

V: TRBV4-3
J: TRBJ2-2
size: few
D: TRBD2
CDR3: CASSQDSLAGGTGELFF
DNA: TGCGCCAGCAGCCAAGATTCCCTAGCGGGGGGAACCGGGGAGCTGTTTTTT

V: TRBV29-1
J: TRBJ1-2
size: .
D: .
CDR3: CSAEARGINYGYTF
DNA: TGCAGCGCCGAGGCCCGGGGGATTAACTATGGCTACACCTTC

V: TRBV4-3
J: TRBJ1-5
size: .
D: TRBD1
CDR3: CASSHVQGVNQPQHF
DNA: TGCGCCAGCAGCCACGTTCAGGGGGTCAATCAGCCCCAGCATTTT

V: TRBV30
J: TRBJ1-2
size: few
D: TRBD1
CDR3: CAWSGIQGARVCTF
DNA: TGTGCCTGGAGTGGGATACAGGGGGCGCGGGTGTGTACCTTC